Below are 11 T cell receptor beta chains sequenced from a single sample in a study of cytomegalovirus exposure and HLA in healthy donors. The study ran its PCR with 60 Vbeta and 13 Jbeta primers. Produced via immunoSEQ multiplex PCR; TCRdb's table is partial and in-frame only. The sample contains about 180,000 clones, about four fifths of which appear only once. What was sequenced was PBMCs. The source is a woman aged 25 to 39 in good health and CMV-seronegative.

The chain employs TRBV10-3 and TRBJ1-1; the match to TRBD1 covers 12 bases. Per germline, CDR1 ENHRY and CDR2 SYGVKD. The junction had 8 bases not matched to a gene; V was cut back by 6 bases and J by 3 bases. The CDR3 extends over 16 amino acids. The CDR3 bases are TGTGCCATCAGGGGACAGGGGGCTATTTATGACACTGAAGCTTTCTTT. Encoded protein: CAIRGQGAIYDTEAFF.

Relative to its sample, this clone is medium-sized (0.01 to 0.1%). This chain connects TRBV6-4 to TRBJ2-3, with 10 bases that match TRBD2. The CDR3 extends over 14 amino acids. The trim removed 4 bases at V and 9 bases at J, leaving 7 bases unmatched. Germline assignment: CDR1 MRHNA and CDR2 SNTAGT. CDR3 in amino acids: CASSGSGGASTQYF. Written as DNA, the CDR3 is TGTGCCAGCAGTGGGAGCGGGGGGGCCTCCACGCAGTATTTT.

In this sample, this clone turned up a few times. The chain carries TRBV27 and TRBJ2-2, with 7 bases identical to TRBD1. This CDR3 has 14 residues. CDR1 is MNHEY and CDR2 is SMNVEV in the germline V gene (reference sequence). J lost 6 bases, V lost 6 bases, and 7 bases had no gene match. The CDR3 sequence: CASSPTGMAGELFF. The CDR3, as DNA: TGTGCCAGCAGCCCGACAGGGATGGCCGGGGAGCTGTTTTTT.

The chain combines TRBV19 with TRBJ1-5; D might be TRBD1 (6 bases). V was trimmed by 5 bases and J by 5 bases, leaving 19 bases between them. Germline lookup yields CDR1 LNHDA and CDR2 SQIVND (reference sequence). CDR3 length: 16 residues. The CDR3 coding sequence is TGTGCCAGTAGTCGGACAGACCGAGGCTCTTATCAGCCCCAGCATTTT. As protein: CASSRTDRGSYQPQHF.

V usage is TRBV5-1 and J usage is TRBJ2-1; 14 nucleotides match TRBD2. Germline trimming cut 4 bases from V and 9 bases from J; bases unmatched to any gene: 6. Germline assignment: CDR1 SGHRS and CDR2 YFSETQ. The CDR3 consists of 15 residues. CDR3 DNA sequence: TGCGCCAGCAGCCCTCGGACTAGCGGGGGGTCTGAGCAGTTCTTC. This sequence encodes CASSPRTSGGSEQFF.

CDR3 residues: CASSTGGNTEAFF. CDR3 in DNA: TGTGCCAGCAGTACAGGGGGGAACACTGAAGCTTTCTTT. The chain is built from TRBV6-6 and TRBJ1-1; 8 bases are shared with TRBD1. This CDR3 is built from 13 residues. The junction had 0 bases not matched to a gene; V was cut back by 5 bases and J by 1 base. Germline V gene lookup returns CDR1 MNHNY and CDR2 SVGAGI (reference sequence).

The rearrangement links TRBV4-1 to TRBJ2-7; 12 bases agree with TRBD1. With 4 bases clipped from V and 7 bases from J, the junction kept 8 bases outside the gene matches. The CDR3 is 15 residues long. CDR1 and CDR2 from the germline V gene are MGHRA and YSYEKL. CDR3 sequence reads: CASSLAGQGAGEQYF. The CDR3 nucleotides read TGCGCCAGCAGCCTAGCGGGACAGGGGGCGGGAGAGCAGTACTTC.

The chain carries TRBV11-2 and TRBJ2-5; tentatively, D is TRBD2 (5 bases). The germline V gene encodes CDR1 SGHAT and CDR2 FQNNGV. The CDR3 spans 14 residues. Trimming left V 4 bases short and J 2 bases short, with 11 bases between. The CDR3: CASSSVGGQETQYF. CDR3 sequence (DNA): TGTGCCAGCAGCTCTGTAGGCGGGCAAGAGACCCAGTACTTC.

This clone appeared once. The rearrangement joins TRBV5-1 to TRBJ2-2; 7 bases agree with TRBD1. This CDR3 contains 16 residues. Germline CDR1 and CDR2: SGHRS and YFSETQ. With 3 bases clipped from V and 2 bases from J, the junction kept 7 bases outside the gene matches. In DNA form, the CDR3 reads TGCGCCAGCAGCTGGTACAGGGGATCCAACACCGGGGAGCTGTTTTTT. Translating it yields CASSWYRGSNTGELFF.

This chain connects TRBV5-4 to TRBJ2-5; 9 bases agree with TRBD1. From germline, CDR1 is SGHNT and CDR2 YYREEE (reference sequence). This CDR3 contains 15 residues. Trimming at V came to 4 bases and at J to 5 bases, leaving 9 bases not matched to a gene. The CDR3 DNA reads TGTGCCAGCAGCCGAGGCGCAGGGACAGGGGAGACCCAGTACTTC. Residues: CASSRGAGTGETQYF.

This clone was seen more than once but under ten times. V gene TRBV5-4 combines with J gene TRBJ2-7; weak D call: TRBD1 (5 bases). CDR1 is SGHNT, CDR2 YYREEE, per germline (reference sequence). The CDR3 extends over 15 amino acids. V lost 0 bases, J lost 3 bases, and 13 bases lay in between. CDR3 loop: CASSLGGGLNYEQYF. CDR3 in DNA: TGTGCCAGCAGCTTGGGGGGCGGCCTAAACTACGAGCAGTACTTC. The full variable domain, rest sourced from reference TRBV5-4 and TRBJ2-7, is ETGVTQSPTHLIKTRGQQVTLRCSSQSGHNTVSWYQQALGQGPQFIFQYYREEENGRGNFPPRFSGLQFPNYSSELNVNALELDDSALYLCASSLGGGLNYEQYFGPGTRLTVT.